The subject of this entry is one T cell receptor beta chain. There is no known antigen for this receptor. Base qualities are not recorded, but no much larger clone differs from it by a single base. TCRbeta CDR3 regions were amplified from genomic DNA using the immunoSEQ Assay, a bias-controlled multiplex PCR. In the authors' own workflow: The number of nucleated cells in each sample was estimated by amplification of reference gene primers within the assay. To quantify the absolute abundance of each unique TCRbeta CDR3 rearrangement, sequence reads were collapsed and filtered. For each sample, productive Simpson clonality was calculated as the square root of Simpson's diversity index across productive rearrangements. What TCRdb holds here is the immuneACCESS table cut down to in-frame rearrangements. Part of the clones is not present; checked against another copy, under half of the missing clones reflect an unresolved V gene, and the others are unexplained. Clone size and the V and J calls come from that table; the DNA yielded D and trimming. In this sample the table shows approximately 14,000 clones, about 89% of which occur a single time. Roughly 2.3% of the sample rests with the top ten.

This record comes from a study of blood T cell repertoires in COVID-19 (dated by TCRdb to 2020 to 2021). About the investigation overall: Collaborator samples came from the United States, Italy and Spain and covered acute and convalescent phases of COVID-19. Sample metadata almost always included a de-identified subject ID, COVID-19 status, age in years and sex. Samples came from the ongoing ImmuneRACE study (first 160 participants) plus 1,254 subjects from 6 global collaborators. Where available, HLA class I and class II types were obtained from metadata supplied by the sample provider rather than from assay-based typing. The repertoires were made available in a free public database intended to serve as a resource for research on the immune response to SARS-CoV-2. The prospective study material was composed of cDNA or gDNA derived from T cells, B-cell-depleted T cells, or PBMCs. Deeply sampled blood TCRbeta repertoires from subjects exposed to, actively infected with, or recovered from COVID-19 were included in the dataset.

The CDR3, from cysteine to phenylalanine, totals 16 residues. Only the CDR3 DNA stays, 48 bases, in frame from base 1. Ends trimmed: V by 0 bases, J by 0 bases; bases unmatched to a gene: 5. Based on the germline V gene (reference sequence), the CDR1 and CDR2 sequences are GTSNPN and SVGIG. Study-level results and caveats: How much clinical and demographic metadata was included differed by source and by participant, and the metadata was provided uncurated.

Collaborating institutions collected whole blood in K2EDTA tubes following their own protocols. For TCRbeta analysis, collaborators shipped samples as frozen whole blood, isolated PBMCs, or DNA extracted from either of those sample types. This TCR came from a woman aged 65 to 85 in a cohort sampled during active or convalescent COVID-19. The specimen was peripheral blood. Recombination connected TRBV30 to TRBJ2-1; 7 junctional bases match TRBD2. The DNA sequence follows: TGTGCCTGGAGTGTACTGGGCGGGAGCTCCTACAATGAGCAGTTCTTC. This yields the protein CAWSVLGGSSYNEQFF.